This T cell receptor beta chain emerged from a study of T cells in Graves' hyperthyroidism and ophthalmopathy. The V gene end was trimmed by 5 bases and the J gene end by 3 bases; junction bases not matched to a gene: 7. The CDR3 spans 16 residues. Germline V gene lookup returns CDR1 SGHTA and CDR2 FQGNSA. Extraction of PBMCs used roughly 9.3 ml of fresh peripheral blood. What was amplified from RNA transcripts were TCR beta CDR3 regions. HTBI primers were used for first-round RT-PCR of the TCR CDR3. TCRdb used MiXCR to reprocess the multiplex PCR reads, holding one entry per CDR3 protein. The sample carries some 690,000 distinct CDR3 sequences, about 18% recorded once.

This chain uses TRBV7-2 with TRBJ2-2; 9 positions agree with TRBD2. This clonotype was sampled from a man aged 50-59 years with Graves' hyperthyroidism. Sequencing used blood. The CDR3 sequence is CASSPPGTSHTGELFF. DNA of the CDR3: TGTGCCAGCAGCCCCCCCGGGACTAGCCACACCGGGGAGCTGTTTTTT.